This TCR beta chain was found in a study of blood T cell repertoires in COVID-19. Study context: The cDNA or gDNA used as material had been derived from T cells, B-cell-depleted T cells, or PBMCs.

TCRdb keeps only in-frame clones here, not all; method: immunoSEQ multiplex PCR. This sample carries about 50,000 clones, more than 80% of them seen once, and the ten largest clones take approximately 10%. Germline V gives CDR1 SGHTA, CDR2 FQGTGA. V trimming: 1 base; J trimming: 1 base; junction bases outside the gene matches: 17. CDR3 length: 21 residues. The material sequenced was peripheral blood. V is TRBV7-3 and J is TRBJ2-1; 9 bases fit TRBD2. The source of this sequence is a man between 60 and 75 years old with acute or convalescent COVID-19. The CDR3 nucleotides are TGTGCCAGCAGCTTAATTTCTAGCGGGGAACTCATAGAGGAGTCCTACAATGAGCAGTTCTTC. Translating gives CASSLISSGELIEESYNEQFF.